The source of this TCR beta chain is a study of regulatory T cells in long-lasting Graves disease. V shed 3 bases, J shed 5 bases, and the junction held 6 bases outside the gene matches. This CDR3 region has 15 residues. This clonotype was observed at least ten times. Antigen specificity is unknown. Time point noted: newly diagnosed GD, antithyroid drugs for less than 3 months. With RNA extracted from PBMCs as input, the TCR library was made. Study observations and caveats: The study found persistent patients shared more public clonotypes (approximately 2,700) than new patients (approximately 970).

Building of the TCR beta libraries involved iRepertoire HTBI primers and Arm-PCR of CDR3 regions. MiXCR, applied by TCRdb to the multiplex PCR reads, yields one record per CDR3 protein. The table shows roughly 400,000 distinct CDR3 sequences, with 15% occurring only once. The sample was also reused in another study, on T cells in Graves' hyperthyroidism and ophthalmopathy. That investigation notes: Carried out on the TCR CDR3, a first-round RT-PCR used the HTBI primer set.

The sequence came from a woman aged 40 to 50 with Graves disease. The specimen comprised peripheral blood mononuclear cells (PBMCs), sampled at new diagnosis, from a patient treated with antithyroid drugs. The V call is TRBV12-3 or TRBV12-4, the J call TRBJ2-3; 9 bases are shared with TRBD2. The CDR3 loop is CASSFSAGGEDTQYF. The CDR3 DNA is TGTGCCAGCAGTTTCTCGGCGGGAGGGGAAGATACGCAGTATTTT.